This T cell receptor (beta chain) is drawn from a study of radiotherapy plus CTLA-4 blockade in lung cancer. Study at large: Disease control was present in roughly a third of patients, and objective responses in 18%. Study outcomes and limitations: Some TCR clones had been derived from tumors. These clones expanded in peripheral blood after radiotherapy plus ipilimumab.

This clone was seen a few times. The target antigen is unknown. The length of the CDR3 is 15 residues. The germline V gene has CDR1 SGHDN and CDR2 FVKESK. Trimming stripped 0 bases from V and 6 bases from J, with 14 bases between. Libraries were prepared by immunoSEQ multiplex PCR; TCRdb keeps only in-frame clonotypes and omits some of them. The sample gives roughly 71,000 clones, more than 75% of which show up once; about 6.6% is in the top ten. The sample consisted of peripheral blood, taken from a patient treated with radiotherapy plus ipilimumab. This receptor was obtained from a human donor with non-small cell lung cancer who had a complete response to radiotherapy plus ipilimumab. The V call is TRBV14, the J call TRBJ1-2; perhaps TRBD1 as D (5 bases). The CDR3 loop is CASSQEHRGVDGYTF. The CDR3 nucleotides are TGTGCCAGCAGCCAAGAGCACCGGGGGGTGGATGGCTACACCTTC.